In this sample, the clone carrying this T cell receptor beta chain turned up a few times. Its antigen is unknown. The data were taken from a study of T cell repertoires in cytomegalovirus infection. Study-level information: Matching HLA type, along with CMV infection, was indicated by public TCR beta signatures.

V lost 3 bases and J 0 bases, leaving 4 bases between the germline ends. Germline CDR1 and CDR2: KGHDR and SFDVKD. This CDR3 has 13 residues. TCRdb re-analysed the reads in MiXCR, keeping a single row per CDR3 protein. The sample has roughly 920,000 distinct CDR3 sequences, around 30% seen once; the top ten hold 11% to 15%. Whole-study findings and limits: Cumulative frequency (of public TCR beta family members) identified carriers of CMV plus the relevant HLA.

The chain joins TRBV24-1 to TRBJ1-1, with D unresolved. The source was cultured CD8+ T cells from PBMCs, collected from culture after CMV antigen stimulation. The TCR sequence derives from a human donor in good health (CMV status not recorded). Some clones in this sample may be carry-over from other donors' samples. CDR3 bases: TGTGCCACCAGTGATACAGTGAACACTGAAGCTTTCTTT. It translates to CATSDTVNTEAFF.